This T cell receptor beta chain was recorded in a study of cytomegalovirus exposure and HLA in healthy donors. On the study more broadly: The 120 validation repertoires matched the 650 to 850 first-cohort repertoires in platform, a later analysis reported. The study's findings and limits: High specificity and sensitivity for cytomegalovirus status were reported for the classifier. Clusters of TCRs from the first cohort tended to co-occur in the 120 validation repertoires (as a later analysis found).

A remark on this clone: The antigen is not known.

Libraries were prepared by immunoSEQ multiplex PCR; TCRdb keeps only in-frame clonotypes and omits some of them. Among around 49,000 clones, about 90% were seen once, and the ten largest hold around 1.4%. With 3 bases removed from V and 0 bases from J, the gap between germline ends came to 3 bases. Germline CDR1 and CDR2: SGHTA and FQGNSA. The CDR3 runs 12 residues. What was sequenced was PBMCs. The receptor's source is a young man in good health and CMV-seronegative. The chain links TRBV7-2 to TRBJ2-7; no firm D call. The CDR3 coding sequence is TGTGCCAGCAGCTTCAACTCCTACGAGCAGTACTTC. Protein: CASSFNSYEQYF.